This T cell receptor beta chain comes out of a study of Ad26.COV2.S vaccination and SARS-CoV-2 variants. On the study more broadly: Administration of Ad26.COV2.S was intramuscular, either once or twice 56 days apart.

Regarding this clone: Its antigen is as yet unknown.

Assay used: immunoSEQ multiplex PCR; TCRdb lists only in-frame clones, some missing. Among roughly 330,000 clones listed, roughly 88% were seen once. V lost 5 bases and J lost 4; bases outside the gene matches: 6. The CDR3 is 14 residues long. CDR1 and CDR2 from the germline V gene are SGHAT and FQNNGV. Study observations and caveats: With respect to non-spike TCR breadth, vaccine and placebo recipients were similar.

The treatment was: some 19 received Ad26.COV2.S at low or high dose, single or two shots; five or six received placebo; per-sample allocation not given. Each sample was drawn 63 days after the first injection (of vaccine or placebo). Aged 18-55 years, donor was enrolled in Boston in the early 2020s. V and J are TRBV11-2 and TRBJ2-7; 9 bases fit TRBD1. The receptor was isolated from a person between 18 and 59 years old who received the Ad26.COV2.S COVID-19 vaccine or a placebo. The source material was peripheral blood, sampled in a trial of Ad26.COV2.S vaccine versus placebo. CDR3 region: CASSLTGGLYEQYV. CDR3 nucleotides: TGTGCCAGCAGCCTGACAGGGGGTCTATACGAGCAGTACGTC.